This TCR beta chain was sequenced in a study of OX40 agonist ivuxolimab in advanced cancers. Study information: Patients with hepatocellular carcinoma, melanoma, renal cell or head and neck cancer made up the dose-escalation patients. Roughly two fifths of patients had received prior checkpoint inhibitor therapy.

The germline V gene encodes CDR1 LNHDA and CDR2 SQIVND (reference sequence). With 6 bases removed from V and 6 bases from J, the gap between germline ends came to 18 bases. The CDR3 runs to 15 residues. The cohort excluded patients with autoimmune disease history or systemic immunosuppression. The protocol was immunoSEQ multiplex PCR, while the TCRdb copy is restricted to in-frame clones and leaves out a portion. The sample includes more than 25,000 clones, 84% of them seen just once. The TCR originated in an adult with an advanced solid tumor such as melanoma, head and neck, liver or kidney cancer. The source material was CD4+ or CD8+ T cells sorted from blood, sampled in a trial of the OX40 agonist ivuxolimab. The V call is TRBV19, the J call TRBJ2-1; D is tentatively TRBD1 or TRBD2 (6 bases each). CDR3 coding DNA: TGTGCCAGTAGGGAGGAATCTAGGGGGGTCAATGAGCAGTTCTTC. Translated: CASREESRGVNEQFF.